A single sample gave rise to the 8 T cell receptor beta chains below, sequenced in a study of shared clonotypes between healthy human individuals. Data came from immunoSEQ multiplex PCR; TCRdb stores just in-frame clones and leaves some out. The data contain some 2,500,000 clones, under 95% of them singletons. The source material was naive CD4+ T cells from PBMCs. Subset here: CD45RA+ positively selected. These receptors all stem from a young man in good health. Some clones in this sample may be carry-over from other donors' samples.

The chain carries TRBV15 and TRBJ2-1; D is possibly TRBD2 (5 bases). CDR1 and CDR2 (germline): LNHNV, YYDKDF (reference sequence). V was cut by 0 bases and J by 8 bases, with 8 bases left in between. The CDR3 sequence is 13 residues long. The CDR3 sequence is CATSRDVRDEQFF. The DNA for the CDR3 is TGTGCCACCAGCAGAGATGTGCGGGATGAGCAGTTCTTC. The variable domain in full, completed from reference TRBV15 and TRBJ2-1, reads DAMVIQNPRYQVTQFGKPVTLSCSQTLNHNVMYWYQQKSSQAPKLLFHYYDKDFNNEADTPDNFQSRRPNTSFCFLDIRSPGLGDTAMYLCATSRDVRDEQFFGPGTRLTVL.

The chain is built from TRBV10-3 and TRBJ2-1; TRBD2 aligns across 8 bases. Germline CDR1 is ENHRY and CDR2 is SYGVKD. The CDR3 is 16 amino acids. Unmatched junction bases numbered 6, after V lost 3 bases and J lost 2 bases. CDR3 residues: CAISDLAGGTYNEQFF. The CDR3 nucleotides are TGTGCCATCAGTGATTTGGCGGGGGGAACCTACAATGAGCAGTTCTTC.

V and J are TRBV5-5 and TRBJ1-3, with D hard to call. CDR3 size: 14 residues. CDR1 is SGHKS, CDR2 YYEKEE, per germline (reference sequence). V was clipped by 3 bases and J by 2 bases, with 9 bases between them. The CDR3 loop reads CASSYYYTGNTIYF. CDR3 DNA sequence: TGTGCCAGCAGCTACTACTACACTGGAAACACCATATATTTT.

The rearrangement uses TRBV15 and TRBJ1-2; D gene uncertain. The CDR3 sequence is 14 residues long. Trimming stripped 0 bases from V and 6 bases from J, with 11 bases between. The V gene's germline CDR1 is LNHNV and CDR2 YYDKDF (reference sequence). The CDR3 DNA follows: TGTGCCACCAGCAGAGATACGAGCCAGAATGGCTACACCTTC. It encodes CATSRDTSQNGYTF.

This chain uses TRBV2 with TRBJ1-2; 8 bases fit TRBD1. The CDR3 spans 12 residues. Trimming took 7 bases from V and 8 from J; bases not matched to a gene: 6. From germline, CDR1 is SNHLY and CDR2 FYNNEI. CDR3 DNA sequence: TGTGCCAGCACCGACAGGGGATACGGCTACACCTTC. Translated: CASTDRGYGYTF. Using reference TRBV2 and TRBJ1-2 for the parts outside the CDR3, the full variable domain is EPEVTQTPSHQVTQMGQEVILRCVPISNHLYFYWYRQILGQKVEFLVSFYNNEISEKSEIFDDQFSVERPDGSNFTLKIRSTKLEDSAMYFCASTDRGYGYTFGSGTRLTVV.

The chain employs TRBV11-2 and TRBJ1-5; 10 bases line up with TRBD1. The CDR3 extends over 13 amino acids. The junction had 2 bases not matched to a gene; V was cut back by 5 bases and J by 7 bases. Germline V CDR1 and CDR2: SGHAT, FQNNGV. Written as DNA, the CDR3 is TGTGCCAGCAGCCGGGACAGGGGCCAGCCCCAGCATTTT. Translation gives CASSRDRGQPQHF.

The J gene is TRBJ2-7, the V gene TRBV4-2; maybe TRBD2 (5 bases). This CDR3 is 14 amino acids long. Germline lookup yields CDR1 LGHNA and CDR2 YNFKEQ. V was shortened by 1 base and J by 1 base, with 8 bases between the two germline ends. The CDR3 sequence is CASSQAAVSYEQYF. The DNA of the CDR3 is TGTGCCAGCAGCCAAGCAGCGGTATCCTACGAGCAGTACTTC.

This clone occurred a few times. As DNA, the CDR3 is TGCGCCAGCAGCATTCGGGACAGCCCGAACACTGAAGCTTTCTTT. Its translation is CASSIRDSPNTEAFF. This sequence joins TRBV5-1 and TRBJ1-1; 7 bases match TRBD1. J gave up 1 base and V 4 bases, and 7 bases lay outside the gene matches. The CDR3 is made up of 15 amino acids. Germline loops: CDR1 SGHRS, CDR2 YFSETQ.